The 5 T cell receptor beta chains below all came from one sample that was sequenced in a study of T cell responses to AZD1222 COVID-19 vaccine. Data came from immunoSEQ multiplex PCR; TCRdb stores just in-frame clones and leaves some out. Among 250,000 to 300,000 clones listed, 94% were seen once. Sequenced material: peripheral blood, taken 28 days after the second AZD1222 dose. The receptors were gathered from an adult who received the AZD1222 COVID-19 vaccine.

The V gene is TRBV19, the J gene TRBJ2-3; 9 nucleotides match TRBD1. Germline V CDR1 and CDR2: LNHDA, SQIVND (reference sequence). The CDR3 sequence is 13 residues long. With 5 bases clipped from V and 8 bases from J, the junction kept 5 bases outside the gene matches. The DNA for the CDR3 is TGTGCCAGTAGTTCCACAGGGGGCGGTACGCAGTATTTT. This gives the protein CASSSTGGGTQYF.

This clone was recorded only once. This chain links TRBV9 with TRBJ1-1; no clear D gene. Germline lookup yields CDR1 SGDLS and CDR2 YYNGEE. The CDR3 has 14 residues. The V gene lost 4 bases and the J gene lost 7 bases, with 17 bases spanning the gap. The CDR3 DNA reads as TGTGCCAGCAGCCCCACTCATCGGGGAGGTGAAGCTTTCTTT. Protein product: CASSPTHRGGEAFF.

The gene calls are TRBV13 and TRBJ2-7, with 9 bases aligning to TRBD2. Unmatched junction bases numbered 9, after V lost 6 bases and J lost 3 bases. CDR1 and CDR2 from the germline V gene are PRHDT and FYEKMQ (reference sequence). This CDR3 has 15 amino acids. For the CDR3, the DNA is TGTGCCAGCAGTGAAGGGGGACTAGCTTTCTACGAGCAGTACTTC. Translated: CASSEGGLAFYEQYF.

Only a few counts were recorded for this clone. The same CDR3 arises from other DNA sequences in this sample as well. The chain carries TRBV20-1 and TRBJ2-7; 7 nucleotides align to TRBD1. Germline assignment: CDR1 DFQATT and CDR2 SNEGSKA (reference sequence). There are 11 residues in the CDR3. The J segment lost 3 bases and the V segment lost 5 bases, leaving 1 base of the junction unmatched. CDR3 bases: TGCAGTGCTGGGGACAGCTACGAGCAGTACTTC. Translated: CSAGDSYEQYF.

The CDR3, as DNA: TGTGCCAGCAGCCAATACCCGAGGACTGAAGCTTTCTTT. It codes for CASSQYPRTEAFF. The rearrangement joins TRBV14 to TRBJ1-1; D is unclear. The CDR3 has 13 residues. V was cut by 2 bases and J by 5 bases, with 9 bases left in between. Germline CDR1 SGHDN, CDR2 FVKESK. The entire variable domain, with the rest obtained from reference TRBV14 and TRBJ1-1, is as follows: EAGVTQFPSHSVIEKGQTVTLRCDPISGHDNLYWYRRVMGKEIKFLLHFVKESKQDESGMPNNRFLAERTGGTYSTLKVQPAELEDSGVYFCASSQYPRTEAFFGQGTRLTVV.